These T cell receptor beta chains were read from a single sample in a study of Ad26.COV2.S vaccination and SARS-CoV-2 variants. Using immunoSEQ multiplex PCR, the repertoire was profiled, and TCRdb retains in-frame clones only, with some absent. The table has some 520,000 clones, approximately 88% seen once. Sample: peripheral blood, taken in a trial of Ad26.COV2.S vaccine versus placebo. These TCRs come from a person aged 18-65 years who received the Ad26.COV2.S COVID-19 vaccine or a placebo. Each CDR3 is given without its conserved first and last residue.

V gene,J gene,CDR3 protein
TRBV5-5,TRBJ1-1,ASSLAGTASNTEAF
TRBV7-9,TRBJ1-1,ASSLAGKGEAF
TRBV19,TRBJ2-1,ASSRGPTVSYNEQF
TRBV7-9,TRBJ1-1,ASSLRTGGVAAF
TRBV3-1/TRBV3-2,TRBJ1-2,ASSQVYRYT
TRBV15,TRBJ1-2,ATSRGDSFNYGYT
TRBV6-2/TRBV6-3,TRBJ2-7,ASSSTPAEQY
TRBV6-2/TRBV6-3,TRBJ2-4,ASSFARQAVAKNIQY
TRBV5-5,TRBJ1-2,ASSLEGSFRDRGPGYGYT
TRBV27,TRBJ2-3,ASSLDRGDTQY
TRBV12-5,TRBJ1-1,ASGPAPNTEAF
TRBV5-5,TRBJ2-3,ASSLDASGSADTQY
TRBV6-5,TRBJ2-7,ASRPTPPSYEQY
TRBV7-3,TRBJ2-2,ASSLEGRRTGELF
TRBV5-6,TRBJ2-2,ASSLEGVITGELF
TRBV18,TRBJ2-7,ASSPRVGEQY
TRBV6-6,TRBJ2-7,ASSRTPPSGPTYEQY
TRBV19,TRBJ1-3,ASSATASGNTIY
TRBV19,TRBJ2-7,ASSPPGRRPYEQY
TRBV2,TRBJ2-1,ASSEERAGTGAYNEQF
TRBV9,TRBJ1-1,ASSQIGSAEAF
TRBV19,TRBJ2-2,ASSIDPLGELF
TRBV19,TRBJ1-2,ASRDATNYGYT
TRBV2,TRBJ2-5,ASSEMGLRVVTQY
TRBV6-5,TRBJ2-3,ASSPNGDQGSSQY
TRBV6-5,TRBJ2-7,ASQPPGGDEQY
TRBV28,TRBJ2-5,ASSSPSGSRETQY
TRBV7-3,TRBJ2-1,ASGSANEQF
TRBV7-8,TRBJ1-1,ASSLIRPVNTEAF